This T cell receptor beta chain was sequenced for a study of identical twins. The germline V and J ends were trimmed by 4 bases and 6 bases, with 19 bases remaining between them. The CDR3 totals 15 residues. Germline CDR1 SGDLS, CDR2 YYNGEE. Points from the study as a whole: The models systematically underestimated how much out-of-frame TCR alpha was shared in monozygotic twins. Reduced insertions were recorded for abundant cord blood beta clonotypes, with no such pattern in memory repertoires. Analyses of zero insertions could be partly confounded by invariant MAIT and iNKT cells.

This clonotype was counted a few times. Its antigen is still unknown. Template switching added a universal primer binding site, and final cDNA carried unique molecular identifiers. TCRdb recomputed calls from the 5' RACE reads with MiXCR, one row per CDR3 protein. The sample contains under 350,000 distinct CDR3 sequences, just under 9.5% of which appear only once. This sample also appeared in a second study, on yellow fever vaccine responses in identical twins.

The sequence derives from a woman younger than 35 in good health. The chain is built from TRBV9 and TRBJ1-2, with D tentatively TRBD1 (6 bases). Sample: CD8+ T cells sorted from blood. CDR3 nucleotide sequence: TGTGCCAGCAGCTCCCCGGGGGCGGCTCGGGATGGCTACACCTTC. Protein: CASSSPGAARDGYTF. Based on the CDR3 plus reference TRBV9 and TRBJ1-2, the full variable domain is DSGVTQTPKHLITATGQRVTLRCSPRSGDLSVYWYQQSLDQGLQFLIQYYNGEERAKGNILERFSAQQFPDLHSELNLSSLELGDSALYFCASSSPGAARDGYTFGSGTRLTVV.